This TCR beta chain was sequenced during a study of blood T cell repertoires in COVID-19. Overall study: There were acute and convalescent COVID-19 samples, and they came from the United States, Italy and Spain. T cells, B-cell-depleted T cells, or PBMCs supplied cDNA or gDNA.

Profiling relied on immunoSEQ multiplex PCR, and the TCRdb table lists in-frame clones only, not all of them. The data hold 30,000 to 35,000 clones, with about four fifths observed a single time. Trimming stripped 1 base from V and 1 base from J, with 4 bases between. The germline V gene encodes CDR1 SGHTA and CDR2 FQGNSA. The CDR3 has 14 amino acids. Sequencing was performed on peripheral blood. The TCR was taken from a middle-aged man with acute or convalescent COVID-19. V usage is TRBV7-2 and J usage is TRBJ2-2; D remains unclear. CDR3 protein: CASSLGGNTGELFF. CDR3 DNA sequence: TGTGCCAGCAGCTTAGGAGGGAACACCGGGGAGCTGTTTTTT.